The clone carrying this T cell receptor (beta chain) was detected many times. Coverage ceases 3 residues before the CDR3 finishes, and the germline J gene fills in the end. V lost 3 bases and J lost 5; bases outside the gene matches: 8. The CDR3 covers 15 residues. Looked up from germline, CDR1 is DFQATT and CDR2 is SNEGSKA (reference sequence). The sample comes from a study of T cell clonality in common variable immunodeficiency. Repertoires were generated with immunoSEQ multiplex PCR, while TCRdb's copy carries only in-frame clones and drops some. Singletons are absent from the sample, which has tens of thousands of clones.

The chain combines TRBV20-1 with TRBJ2-5, with TRBD2 identical over 11 bases. What was sequenced was peripheral blood mononuclear cells. The origin of this receptor is a person aged 18 to 75 in good health. CDR3 DNA, as far as it was read: TGCAGTGCTAGCCTTAGCGGGGGGGCCCTGGAGACC. As protein: CSASLSGGALET. From start to end, the CDR3 is CSASLSGGALETQYF.